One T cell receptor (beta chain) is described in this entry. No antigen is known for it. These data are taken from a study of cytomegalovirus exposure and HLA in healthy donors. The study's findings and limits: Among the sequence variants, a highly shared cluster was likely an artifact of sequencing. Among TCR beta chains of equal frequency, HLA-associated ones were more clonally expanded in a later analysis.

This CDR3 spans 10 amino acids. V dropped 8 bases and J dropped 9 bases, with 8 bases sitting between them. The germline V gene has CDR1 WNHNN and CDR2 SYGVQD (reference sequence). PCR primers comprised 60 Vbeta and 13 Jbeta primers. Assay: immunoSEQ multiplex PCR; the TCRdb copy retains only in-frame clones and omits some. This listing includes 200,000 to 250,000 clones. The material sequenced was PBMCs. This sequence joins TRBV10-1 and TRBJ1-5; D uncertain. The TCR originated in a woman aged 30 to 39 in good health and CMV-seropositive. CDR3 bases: TGCGCCAGCCGGAGGTGGCCCCAGCATTTT. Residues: CASRRWPQHF.